This T cell receptor beta chain appears in the sequencing data of a study of high-grade serous ovarian cancer treatment subgroups. Generated by immunoSEQ multiplex PCR, the TCRdb table keeps only in-frame clones and is missing some. Altogether roughly 29,000 clones are present, about 86% being singletons, with the ten largest covering under 2.5%. Study-level findings and limits: Repertoire similarity ranged about 0.11 to 0.8 between tumors of one patient.

CDR3 length equals 15 residues. The germline gives CDR1 SGHRS, CDR2 YFSETQ. The V segment lost 0 bases and the J segment 2 bases; nucleotides outside the gene matches: 2. Tumor tissue was taken before any definitive surgery or chemotherapy was given. A word on this clone: The antigen is undetermined.

The chain links TRBV5-1 to TRBJ1-1, with 9 bases aligning to TRBD1. Sequencing input: tumor tissue. This clonotype was obtained from a human donor with high-grade serous ovarian cancer. Here the CDR3 reads CASSLGDRVNTEAFF. The DNA for the CDR3 is TGCGCCAGCAGCTTGGGGGACAGGGTTAACACTGAAGCTTTCTTT.